The subject of this entry is one TCR beta chain. Since a far larger clone is one base different, this is likely a read error. First-strand cDNA relied on TRAV- and TRBV-specific primers spanning alpha and beta chains. Amplification, which lasted 20 to 25 PCR cycles, used a constant-region primer and V-primer adapter to amplify TCRs. TCRdb re-analysed the reads in MiXCR, keeping a single row per CDR3 protein. The table records 35,000 to 50,000 distinct CDR3 sequences, around 30% of them present only once. The CDR3 has 13 amino acids. With V trimmed by 7 bases and J by 8 bases, 9 bases remained unmatched. Germline V gene data show CDR1 as SGHNT and CDR2 as YYREEE (reference sequence). The sample's time point: before trial treatment. This sample was taken from a study of low-dose radiotherapy and immunotherapy resistance in tumors.

The material sequenced was PBMCs, taken before treatment. The clonotype comes from a male donor with gallbladder cancer. The chain combines TRBV5-4 with TRBJ2-1, with 7 bases lining up with TRBD2. CDR3 nucleotides: TGTGCCAGCGGCCGAGACGCGGGGGATGAGCAGTTCTTC. It encodes CASGRDAGDEQFF.